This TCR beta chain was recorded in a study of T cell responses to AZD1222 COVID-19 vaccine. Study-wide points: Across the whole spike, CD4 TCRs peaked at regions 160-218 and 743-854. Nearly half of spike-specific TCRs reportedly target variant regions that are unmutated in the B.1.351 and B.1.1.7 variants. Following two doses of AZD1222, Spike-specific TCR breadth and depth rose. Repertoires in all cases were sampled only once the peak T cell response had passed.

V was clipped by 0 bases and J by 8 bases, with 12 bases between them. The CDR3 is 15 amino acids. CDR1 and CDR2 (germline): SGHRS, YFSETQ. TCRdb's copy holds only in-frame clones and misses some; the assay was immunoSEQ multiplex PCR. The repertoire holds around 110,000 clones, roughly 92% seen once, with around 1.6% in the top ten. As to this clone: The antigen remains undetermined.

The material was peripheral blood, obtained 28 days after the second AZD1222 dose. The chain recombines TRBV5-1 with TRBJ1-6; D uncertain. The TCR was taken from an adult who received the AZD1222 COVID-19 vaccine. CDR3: CASSLAGQDHSPLHF. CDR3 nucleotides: TGCGCCAGCAGCTTGGCCGGTCAGGATCATTCACCCCTCCACTTT.